A selection of T cell receptor beta chains follows, all from one sample in a study of CD8+CD57+ T cells in acquired aplastic anemia. TCRdb re-analysed the reads in MiXCR, keeping a single row per CDR3 protein. The sample has about 160,000 distinct CDR3 sequences, around 52% seen once. The sequenced sample was sorted CD4+, CD8+, or CD8+CD57+ T cells (not recorded which) from PBMCs. All receptors come from a human donor with aplastic anemia. Each CDR3 is given with its conserved first and last residue. D genes are given only for firm matches. Size is stated for part of the rows, as once, few or many counts, or as a class when the clone is expanded.

j_gene	d_gene	abundance	v_gene	CDR3aa	CDR3nt
TRBJ2-2	TRBD2	few	TRBV3-1	CASSPRLAGSTGELFF	TGTGCCAGCAGCCCCAGACTAGCGGGAAGCACCGGGGAGCTGTTTTTT
TRBJ2-7	.	many	TRBV9	CASSVYPGFKYEQYF	TGTGCCAGCAGCGTATACCCAGGGTTCAAATACGAGCAGTACTTC
TRBJ2-1	.	.	TRBV20-1	CSASVSRDNEQFF	TGCAGTGCTAGTGTGTCTCGCGACAATGAGCAGTTCTTC
TRBJ1-2	.	many	TRBV9	CASSVGPTKGDGYTF	TGTGCCAGCAGCGTAGGCCCCACGAAAGGGGATGGCTACACCTTC
TRBJ1-2	.	.	TRBV7-9	CASSLSGRSNYGYTF	TGTGCCAGCAGCTTGAGTGGGAGGTCTAACTATGGCTACACCTTC
TRBJ2-1	.	.	TRBV7-6	CASSARGLSEYNEQFF	TGTGCCAGCAGTGCTAGAGGGCTATCGGAGTACAATGAGCAGTTCTTC
TRBJ2-7	TRBD1	many	TRBV2	CASSEAQGASEQYF	TGTGCCAGCAGTGAAGCTCAGGGGGCAAGCGAGCAGTACTTC
TRBJ2-7	TRBD2	.	TRBV10-3	CASGTSGTYEQYF	TGTGCCTCAGGGACTAGCGGCACCTACGAGCAGTACTTC
TRBJ2-1	TRBD2	.	TRBV6-1	CASSPSSGGYWDEQFF	TGTGCCAGCAGCCCCTCATCGGGGGGATATTGGGATGAGCAGTTCTTC
TRBJ1-5	.	.	TRBV19	CASSTWGDRIDQPQHF	TGTGCCAGTAGTACCTGGGGAGACAGAATCGATCAGCCCCAGCATTTT
TRBJ2-7	.	.	TRBV6-5	CASSYGDTYEQYF	TGTGCCAGCAGTTACGGGGATACCTACGAGCAGTACTTC
TRBJ2-7	TRBD2	.	TRBV20-1	CSARPPGTSFDEQYF	TGCAGTGCTAGACCTCCCGGGACTAGCTTCGACGAGCAGTACTTC
TRBJ2-1	.	few	TRBV10-2	CASRTEIYNEQFF	TGCGCCAGCAGGACTGAGATCTACAATGAGCAGTTCTTC
TRBJ1-1	.	.	TRBV20-1	CSAWYREDAEAFF	TGCAGTGCTTGGTACAGGGAGGACGCTGAAGCTTTCTTT
TRBJ2-7	TRBD2	.	TRBV5-1	CASSLGPSGLLASGRDPYEQHF	TGCGCCAGCAGCTTGGGGCCTAGCGGCCTACTCGCTAGCGGGAGGGATCCCTACGAGCAGCACTTC
TRBJ1-1	TRBD1	.	TRBV15	CATSRPFPGQGGAFF	TGTGCCACCAGCAGACCATTTCCGGGACAGGGTGGAGCTTTCTTT
TRBJ1-1	.	.	TRBV24-1	CATSGGDRVTEAFF	TGTGCCACCAGTGGGGGTGACCGTGTTACTGAAGCTTTCTTT
TRBJ2-7	.	.	TRBV13	CASSFYGGWTYERYF	TGTGCCAGCAGCTTCTATGGGGGATGGACCTACGAGCGGTACTTC
TRBJ1-1	TRBD1	many	TRBV2	CASSGGTVNTEAFF	TGTGCCAGCAGTGGGGGGACAGTGAACACTGAAGCTTTCTTT
TRBJ2-5	TRBD2	.	TRBV19	CASSPRTSDQETQYF	TGTGCCAGTAGCCCCCGGACTAGCGACCAAGAGACCCAGTACTTC
TRBJ2-7	.	many	TRBV11-2	CASSYLGARGGLYEQYF	TGTGCCAGCAGCTACCTCGGCGCGAGGGGTGGCCTCTACGAGCAGTACTTC
TRBJ1-1	.	.	TRBV29-1	CSVEENRDDTEAFF	TGCAGCGTGGAAGAGAACAGGGATGACACTGAAGCTTTCTTT
TRBJ1-6	.	.	TRBV7-2	CASSLGQDYSPLHF	TGTGCCAGCAGCTTAGGACAGGACTATTCACCCCTCCACTTT
TRBJ1-4	TRBD1	.	TRBV7-6	CASSLRDRVGEKLFF	TGTGCCAGCAGCTTAAGGGACAGGGTAGGGGAAAAACTGTTTTTT
TRBJ1-1	.	few	TRBV24-1	CATSDLMGEAFF	TGTGCCACCAGTGATTTGATGGGTGAAGCTTTCTTT
TRBJ2-5	.	.	TRBV25-1	CAGSEQAVTETQYF	TGTGCCGGCAGTGAGCAAGCCGTGACGGAGACCCAGTACTTC
TRBJ2-5	TRBD2	.	TRBV20-1	CSARDLSSGSQETQYF	TGCAGTGCTAGAGATTTATCTAGCGGATCACAAGAGACCCAGTACTTC
TRBJ2-7	.	.	TRBV2	CASSQLGREDEQYF	TGTGCCAGCAGCCAACTGGGACGCGAGGACGAGCAGTACTTC
TRBJ1-1	.	many	TRBV7-2	CASPDPNTEAFF	TGTGCCAGTCCGGACCCGAACACTGAAGCTTTCTTT
TRBJ2-7	.	many	TRBV4-1	CASSQEGAGNEQYF	TGCGCCAGCAGCCAAGAAGGGGCGGGGAACGAGCAGTACTTC
TRBJ1-2	TRBD1	.	TRBV7-2	CASSRTGITNYGYTF	TGTGCCAGCAGCCGGACAGGAATAACTAACTATGGCTACACCTTC
TRBJ1-1	.	many	TRBV12-3/TRBV12-4	CASSRNTEAFF	TGTGCCAGCAGCCGCAACACTGAAGCTTTCTTT
TRBJ2-3	.	many	TRBV5-1	CASSDTGLASADTQYF	TGCGCCAGCAGCGACACGGGGCTAGCGTCCGCAGATACGCAGTATTTT
TRBJ1-1	.	many	TRBV15	CATSRDLGHNEAFF	TGTGCCACCAGCAGAGATCTAGGGCACAATGAAGCTTTCTTT
TRBJ2-1	.	.	TRBV20-1	CSARFDGSEQFF	TGCAGTGCTAGATTCGACGGGAGTGAGCAGTTCTTC
TRBJ1-5	.	few	TRBV10-3	CATGAGRNQPQHF	TGTGCCACCGGAGCAGGGAGGAATCAGCCCCAGCATTTT
TRBJ2-5	.	.	TRBV2	CASSETARGETQYF	TGTGCCAGCAGTGAGACCGCCCGCGGGGAGACCCAGTACTTC
TRBJ2-1	.	many	TRBV4-2	CASSPGGTLDEQFF	TGTGCCAGCAGCCCTGGGGGGACACTGGATGAGCAGTTCTTC
TRBJ2-7	.	.	TRBV29-1	CSVATAASSYEQYF	TGCAGCGTCGCTACAGCCGCCTCTTCATACGAGCAGTACTTC
TRBJ2-2	TRBD1	many	TRBV24-1	CATSALGQTGELFF	TGTGCCACCAGTGCCCTGGGACAGACCGGGGAGCTGTTTTTT
TRBJ2-7	TRBD2	few	TRBV20-1	CSAERGHEQYF	TGCAGTGCTGAGCGGGGCCACGAGCAGTACTTC